This T cell receptor beta chain was sequenced during a study of shared clonotypes between healthy human individuals. Study as a whole: Three CD4 naive, three CD4 memory, two CD8 naive and one CD8 memory plate were used per donor.

About this clone: Its antigen is undetermined.

General study findings and limits: With a handful of donors compared, around 4.7% of naive CD4 clonotypes were shared. The sole specimen, blood, was sampled, and tissue repertoires likely differ.

The CDR3 extends over 14 amino acids. Germline assignment: CDR1 MNHNS and CDR2 SASEGT. After removal of 8 bases from V and 7 bases from J, the junction contained 12 bases not matched to a gene. Each sorted subset replicate got 200 ng genomic DNA, tens of thousands of genomes. TCRdb keeps only in-frame clones here, not all; method: immunoSEQ multiplex PCR. Among approximately 2.3 million clones listed, about 92% were seen once. The chain is built from TRBV6-1 and TRBJ1-2; 8 bases are a match to TRBD1. Sample: naive CD4+ T cells from PBMCs. The subset here: CD45RA+ positively selected. The clonotype comes from a young man in good health. Some clones in this sample may be carry-over from other donors' samples. The CDR3 here is CASGPGRGLGGYTF. The CDR3 DNA is TGTGCCAGCGGCCCTGGCAGGGGGCTAGGTGGCTACACCTTC.